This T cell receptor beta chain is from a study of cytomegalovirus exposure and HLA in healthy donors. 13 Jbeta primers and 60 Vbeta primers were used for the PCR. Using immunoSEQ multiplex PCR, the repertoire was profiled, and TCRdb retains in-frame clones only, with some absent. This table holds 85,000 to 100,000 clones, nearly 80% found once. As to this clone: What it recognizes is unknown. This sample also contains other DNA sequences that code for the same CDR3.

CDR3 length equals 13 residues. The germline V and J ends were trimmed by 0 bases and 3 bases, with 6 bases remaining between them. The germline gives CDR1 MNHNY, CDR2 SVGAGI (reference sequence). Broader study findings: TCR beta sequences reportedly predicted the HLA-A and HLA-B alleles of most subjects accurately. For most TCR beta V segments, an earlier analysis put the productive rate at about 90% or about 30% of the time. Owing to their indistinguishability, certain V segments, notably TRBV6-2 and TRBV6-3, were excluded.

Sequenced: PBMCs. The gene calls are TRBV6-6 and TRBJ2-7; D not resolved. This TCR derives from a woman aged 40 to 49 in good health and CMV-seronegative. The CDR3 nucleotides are TGTGCCAGCAGTTACTCGAGAGGCTACGAGCAGTACTTC. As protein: CASSYSRGYEQYF.